Only one count was recorded for the clone carrying this T cell receptor beta chain. Clones were sequenced by immunoSEQ multiplex PCR, and TCRdb holds only the in-frame ones, with some missing. The data contain 140,000 to 150,000 clones, about nine tenths of them singletons. The CDR3 length is 13 residues. Trimming stripped 4 bases from V and 4 bases from J, with 11 bases between. CDR1 SGDLS and CDR2 YYNGEE come from the germline V gene. The sample is drawn from a study of control samples from healthy donors and cancer patients. The sequencing input was blood. The clonotype was recovered from a man under 40 in good health. The chain uses TRBV9 and TRBJ1-2; tentative D call: TRBD1 (5 bases). CDR3 sequence reads: CASSPGQTYGYTF. The CDR3, as DNA: TGTGCCAGCAGCCCGGGGCAGACCTATGGCTACACCTTC.